Given below is one T cell receptor (beta chain) in context. Antigen: not known. Germline CDR1 MNHEY, CDR2 SVGAGI. CDR3 length: 15 residues. After removal of 5 bases from V and 3 bases from J, the junction contained 7 bases not matched to a gene. This record comes from a study of cytomegalovirus exposure and HLA in healthy donors. Across the whole study: A data release that came early held 80 million or so unique TCRs from HLA-typed donors.

Every donor was a healthy person donating bone marrow. It was with 60 Vbeta and 13 Jbeta primers that the PCR ran. Assay: immunoSEQ multiplex PCR; the TCRdb copy retains only in-frame clones and omits some. The data include about 130,000 clones; the top ten clones carry 1.5% to 2.5%. Overall study results and limits: Reportedly, TCR beta sequences accurately predicted HLA-A and HLA-B alleles in most subjects.

Source material: PBMCs. The clonotype originates from a woman aged 55-75 years in good health and CMV-seronegative. V usage is TRBV6-5 and J usage is TRBJ2-4; TRBD1 matches 7 bases. The CDR3 DNA is TGTGCCAGCAGTCTTACATGGGACAGCAAAAACATTCAGTACTTC. Translated, it gives CASSLTWDSKNIQYF.